The entry below gives a single T cell receptor (beta chain) sequence along with its context. This sample was taken from a study of technical replicates of blood from a few donors. Trimming took 0 bases from V and 8 from J; bases not matched to a gene: 8. This CDR3 comprises 15 residues. From germline, CDR1 is MGHRA and CDR2 YSYEKL. Clones were read by immunoSEQ multiplex PCR, and TCRdb kept only the in-frame ones, dropping some. The table includes tens of thousands of clones, 95% to 96% detected once. The rearrangement joins TRBV4-1 to TRBJ1-2; the match to TRBD1 covers 8 bases. The receptor's source is a human donor in good health. The sample was T cells isolated from PBMCs. This CDR3 reads CASSQDIQGVAGYTF. DNA of the CDR3: TGCGCCAGCAGCCAAGACATACAGGGGGTAGCAGGCTACACCTTC.